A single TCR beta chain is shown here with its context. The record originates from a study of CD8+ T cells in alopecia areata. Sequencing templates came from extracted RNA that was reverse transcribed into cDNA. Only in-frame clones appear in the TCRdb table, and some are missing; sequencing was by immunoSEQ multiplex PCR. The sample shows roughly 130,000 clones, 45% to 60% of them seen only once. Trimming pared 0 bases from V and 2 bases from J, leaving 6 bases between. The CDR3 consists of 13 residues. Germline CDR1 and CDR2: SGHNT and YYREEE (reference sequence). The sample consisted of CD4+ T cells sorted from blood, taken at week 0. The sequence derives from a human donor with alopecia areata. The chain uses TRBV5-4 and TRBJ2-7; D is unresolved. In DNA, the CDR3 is TGTGCCAGCAGCTTGGACGGTGCCTACGAGCAGTACTTC. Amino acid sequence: CASSLDGAYEQYF.